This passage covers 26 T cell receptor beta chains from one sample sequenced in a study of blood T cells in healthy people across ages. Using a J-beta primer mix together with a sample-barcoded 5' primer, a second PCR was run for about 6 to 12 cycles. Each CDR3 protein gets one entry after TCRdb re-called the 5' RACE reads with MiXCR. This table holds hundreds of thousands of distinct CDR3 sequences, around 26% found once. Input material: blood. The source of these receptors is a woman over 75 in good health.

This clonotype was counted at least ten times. CDR3 residues: CASSYSYYTQGGAKNIQYF. CDR3 sequence (DNA): TGTGCCAGCAGTTACTCGTACTACACCCAGGGGGGAGCCAAAAACATTCAGTACTTC. This rearrangement joins TRBV6-5 to TRBJ2-4; D may be TRBD1 (7 bases). Looked up from germline, CDR1 is MNHEY and CDR2 is SVGAGI. V gave up 0 bases and J gave up 0 bases, with 18 bases separating them. This CDR3 has 19 residues.

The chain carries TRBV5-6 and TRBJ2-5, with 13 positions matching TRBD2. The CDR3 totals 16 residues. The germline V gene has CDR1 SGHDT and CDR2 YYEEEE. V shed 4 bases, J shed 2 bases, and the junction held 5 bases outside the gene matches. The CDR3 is CASSTWTSGGQETQYF. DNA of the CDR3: TGTGCCAGCAGCACCTGGACTAGCGGGGGTCAAGAGACCCAGTACTTC.

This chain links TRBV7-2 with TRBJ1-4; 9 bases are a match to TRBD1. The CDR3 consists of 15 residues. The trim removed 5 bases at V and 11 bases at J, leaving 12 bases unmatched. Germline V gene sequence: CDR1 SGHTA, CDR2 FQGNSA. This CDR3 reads CASSTQQGAGEKLFF. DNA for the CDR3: TGTGCCAGCAGCACACAACAGGGGGCGGGTGAGAAACTGTTTTTT.

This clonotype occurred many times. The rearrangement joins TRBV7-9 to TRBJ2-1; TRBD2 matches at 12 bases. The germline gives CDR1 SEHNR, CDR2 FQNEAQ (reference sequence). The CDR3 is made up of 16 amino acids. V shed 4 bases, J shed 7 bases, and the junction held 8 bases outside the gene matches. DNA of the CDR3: TGTGCCAGCAGCTCACTGACTAGCGGGGGACGTAATGAGCAGTTCTTC. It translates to CASSSLTSGGRNEQFF.

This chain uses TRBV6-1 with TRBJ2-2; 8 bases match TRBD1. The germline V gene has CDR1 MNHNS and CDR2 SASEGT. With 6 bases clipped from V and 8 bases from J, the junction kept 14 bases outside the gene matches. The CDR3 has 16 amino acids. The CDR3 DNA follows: TGTGCCAGCAGGAGACAGGGGACCGATCTTAAAGGGGAGCTGTTTTTT. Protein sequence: CASRRQGTDLKGELFF.

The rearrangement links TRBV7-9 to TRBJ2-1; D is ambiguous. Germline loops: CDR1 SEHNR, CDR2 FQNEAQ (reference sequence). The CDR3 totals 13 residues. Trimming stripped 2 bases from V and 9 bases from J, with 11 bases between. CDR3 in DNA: TGTGCCAGCAGCTTATCGGACGGTCGTGAGCAGTTCTTC. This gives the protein CASSLSDGREQFF.

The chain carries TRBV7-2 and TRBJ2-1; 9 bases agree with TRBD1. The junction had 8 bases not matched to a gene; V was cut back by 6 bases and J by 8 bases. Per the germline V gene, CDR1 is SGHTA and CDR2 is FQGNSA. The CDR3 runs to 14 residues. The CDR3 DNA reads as TGTGCCAGCAGGGCCGGGACAGGGCAGGATGAGCAGTTCTTC. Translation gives CASRAGTGQDEQFF.

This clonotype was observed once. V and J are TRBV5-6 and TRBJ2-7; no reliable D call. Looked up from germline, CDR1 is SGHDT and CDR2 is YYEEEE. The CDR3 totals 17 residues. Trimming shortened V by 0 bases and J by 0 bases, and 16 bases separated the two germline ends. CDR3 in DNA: TGTGCCAGCAGCTTGGGTGTAGAAAAACGAGGCTCCTACGAGCAGTACTTC. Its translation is CASSLGVEKRGSYEQYF.

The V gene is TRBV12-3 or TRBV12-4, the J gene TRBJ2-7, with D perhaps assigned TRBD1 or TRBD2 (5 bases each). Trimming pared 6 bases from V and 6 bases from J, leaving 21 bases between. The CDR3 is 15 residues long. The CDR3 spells CASSLAGTPGIEQYF. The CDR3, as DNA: TGTGCCAGCAGCCTAGCCGGGACCCCTGGAATCGAGCAGTACTTC.

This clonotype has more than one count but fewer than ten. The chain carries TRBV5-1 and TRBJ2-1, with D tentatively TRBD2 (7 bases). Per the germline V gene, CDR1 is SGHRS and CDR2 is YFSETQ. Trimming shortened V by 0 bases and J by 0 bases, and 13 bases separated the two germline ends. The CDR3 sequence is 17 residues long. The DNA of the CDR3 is TGCGCCAGCAGCTTGGGCGGGGGCCGGACCTCCTACAATGAGCAGTTCTTC. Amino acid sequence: CASSLGGGRTSYNEQFF.

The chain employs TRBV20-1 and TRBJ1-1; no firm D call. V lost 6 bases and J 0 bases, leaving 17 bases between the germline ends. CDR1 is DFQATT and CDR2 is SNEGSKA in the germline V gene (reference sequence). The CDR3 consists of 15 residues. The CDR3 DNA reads TGCAGTGCCGTCAGACTGGGTAGTATGAACACTGAAGCTTTCTTT. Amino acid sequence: CSAVRLGSMNTEAFF.

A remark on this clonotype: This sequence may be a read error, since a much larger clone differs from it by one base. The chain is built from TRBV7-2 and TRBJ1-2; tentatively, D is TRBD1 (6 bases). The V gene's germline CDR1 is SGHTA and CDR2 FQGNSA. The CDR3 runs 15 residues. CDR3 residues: CASSLGGPGAMGCTF. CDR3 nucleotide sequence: TGTGCCAGCAGCTTAGGGGGGCCGGGGGCGATGGGCTGCACCTTC.

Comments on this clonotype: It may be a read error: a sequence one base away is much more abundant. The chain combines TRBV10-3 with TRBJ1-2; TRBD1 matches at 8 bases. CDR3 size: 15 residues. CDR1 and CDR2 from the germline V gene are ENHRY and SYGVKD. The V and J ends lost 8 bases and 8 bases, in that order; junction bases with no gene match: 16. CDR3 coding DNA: TGTGCCATCGGAACCGGGACAGGTCGTCTGCGCGGCTACACCTTC. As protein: CAIGTGTGRLRGYTF.

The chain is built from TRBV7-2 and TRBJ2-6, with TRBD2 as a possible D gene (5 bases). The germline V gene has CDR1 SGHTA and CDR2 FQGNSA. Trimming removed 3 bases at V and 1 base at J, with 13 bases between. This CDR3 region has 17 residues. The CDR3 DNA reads TGTGCCAGCAGCTTGGAGGCGAGCTTTTCTGGGGCCAACGTCCTGACTTTC. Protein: CASSLEASFSGANVLTF.

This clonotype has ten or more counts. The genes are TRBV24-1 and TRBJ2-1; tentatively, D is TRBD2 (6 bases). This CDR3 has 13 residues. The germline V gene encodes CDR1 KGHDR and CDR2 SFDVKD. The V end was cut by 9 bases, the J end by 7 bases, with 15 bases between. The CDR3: CATEKRAGNEQFF. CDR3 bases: TGTGCCACCGAAAAAAGGGCGGGGAATGAGCAGTTCTTC.

This chain's CDR3 is CASRPGRAVYGYTF. CDR3 coding DNA: TGTGCCAGCAGGCCCGGACGTGCCGTCTATGGCTACACCTTC. The chain joins TRBV6-2 or TRBV6-3 to TRBJ1-2; D is ambiguous. Trimming cost V 6 bases and J 4 bases, with 15 bases left between them. CDR3 length: 14 amino acids. Germline CDR1 is MNHEY and CDR2 is SVGEGT.

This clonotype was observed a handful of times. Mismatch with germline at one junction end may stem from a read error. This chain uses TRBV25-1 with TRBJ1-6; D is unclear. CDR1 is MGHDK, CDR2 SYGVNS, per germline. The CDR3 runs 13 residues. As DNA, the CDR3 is TGTGCCAGCAGAGGACCCGACAATTCGCCCCTCCACTTT. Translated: CASRGPDNSPLHF. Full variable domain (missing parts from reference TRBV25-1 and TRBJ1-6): EADIYQTPRYLVIGTGKKITLECSQTMGHDKMYWYQQDPGMELHLIHYSYGVNSTEKGDLSSESTVSRIRTEHFPLTLESARPSHTSQYLCASRGPDNSPLHFGNGTRLTVT.

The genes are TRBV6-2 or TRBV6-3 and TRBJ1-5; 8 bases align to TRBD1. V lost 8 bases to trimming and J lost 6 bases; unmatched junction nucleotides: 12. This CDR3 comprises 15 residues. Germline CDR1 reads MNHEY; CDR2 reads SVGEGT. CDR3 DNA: TGTGCCAGCGACCCGACAGGGGAGAGGATTCAGCCCCAGCATTTT. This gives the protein CASDPTGERIQPQHF.

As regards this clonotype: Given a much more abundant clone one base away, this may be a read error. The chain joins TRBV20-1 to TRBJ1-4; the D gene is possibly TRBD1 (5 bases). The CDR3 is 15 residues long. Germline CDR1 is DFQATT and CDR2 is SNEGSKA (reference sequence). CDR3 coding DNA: TGCAGTGCTAGAGATCGGAGGACAACTAATGAAAAACCGTTTTTT. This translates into CSARDRRTTNEKPFF.

Here the CDR3 reads CASSEITFSGNTIYF. For the CDR3, the DNA is TGTGCCAGCAGTGAAATTACTTTCTCTGGAAACACCATATATTTT. The chain couples TRBV2 to TRBJ1-3; D gene ambiguous. The CDR3 runs to 15 residues. Trimming left V 2 bases short and J 0 bases short, with 8 bases between. Germline V gives CDR1 SNHLY, CDR2 FYNNEI. The entire variable domain, with the rest obtained from reference TRBV2 and TRBJ1-3, is as follows: EPEVTQTPSHQVTQMGQEVILRCVPISNHLYFYWYRQILGQKVEFLVSFYNNEISEKSEIFDDQFSVERPDGSNFTLKIRSTKLEDSAMYFCASSEITFSGNTIYFGEGSWLTVV.

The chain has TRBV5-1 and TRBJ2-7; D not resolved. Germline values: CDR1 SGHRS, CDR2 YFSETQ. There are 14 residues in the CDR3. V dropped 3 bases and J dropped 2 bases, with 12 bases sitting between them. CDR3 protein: CASSYGSGTYEQYF. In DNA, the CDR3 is TGCGCCAGCAGCTATGGGTCGGGTACCTACGAGCAGTACTTC.

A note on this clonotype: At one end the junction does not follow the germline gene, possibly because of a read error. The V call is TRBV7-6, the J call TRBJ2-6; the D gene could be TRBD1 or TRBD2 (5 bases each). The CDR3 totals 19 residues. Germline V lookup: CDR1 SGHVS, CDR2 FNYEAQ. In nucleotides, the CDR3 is TGTGTCAGCAGTCCCAATGGAAGGGACGGCTTCTCTGGGGCCAACGTCCTGACTTTC. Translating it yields CVSSPNGRDGFSGANVLTF.

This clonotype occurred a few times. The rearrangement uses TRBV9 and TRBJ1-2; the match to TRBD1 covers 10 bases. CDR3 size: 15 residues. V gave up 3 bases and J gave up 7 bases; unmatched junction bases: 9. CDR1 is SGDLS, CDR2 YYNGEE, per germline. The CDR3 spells CASSGRDRGTAGYTF. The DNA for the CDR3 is TGTGCCAGCAGCGGCAGGGACAGGGGAACCGCTGGCTACACCTTC.

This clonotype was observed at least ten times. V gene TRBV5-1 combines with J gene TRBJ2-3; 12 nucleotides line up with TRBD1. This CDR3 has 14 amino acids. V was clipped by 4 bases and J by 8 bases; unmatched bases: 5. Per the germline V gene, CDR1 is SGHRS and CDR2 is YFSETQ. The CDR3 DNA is TGCGCCAGCAGCCCGGGACAGGGGGCGAGTACGCAGTATTTT. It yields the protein CASSPGQGASTQYF.

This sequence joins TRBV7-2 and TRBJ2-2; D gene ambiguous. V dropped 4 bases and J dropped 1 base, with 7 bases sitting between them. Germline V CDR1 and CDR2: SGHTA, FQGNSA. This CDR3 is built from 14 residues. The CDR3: CASSWIENTGELFF. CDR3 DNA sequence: TGTGCCAGCAGCTGGATAGAGAACACCGGGGAGCTGTTTTTT.

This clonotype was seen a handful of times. DNA for the CDR3: TGTGCCAGCAGTCGGGGCCAGGACACAGATACGCAGTATTTT. As protein: CASSRGQDTDTQYF. This rearrangement joins TRBV7-2 to TRBJ2-3; D tentatively reads TRBD1 or TRBD2 (5 bases each). The CDR3 sequence is 14 residues long. The germline gives CDR1 SGHTA, CDR2 FQGNSA. V was clipped by 6 bases and J by 2 bases, with 12 bases between them.